The 30 T cell receptor beta chains given below trace back to one sample, sequenced in a study of blood T cell repertoires in COVID-19 (TCRdb year 2020). Library generation was performed with the immunoSEQ multiplex PCR assay. Not all clones reach the TCRdb copy of this immuneACCESS table, which keeps in-frame sequences only. Checked studies attribute under half of the gap to unresolved V genes and leave the rest unexplained. The sample table records around 250,000 clones; approximately 86% of these occur just once. Approximately 1.7% of the sample belongs to the ten largest clones. Sequenced input: PBMCs or T cells enriched from blood (not recorded which). The receptors here all came from a woman between 50 and 59 years old who had recovered from COVID-19.

This clone was counted only a few times. The gene calls are TRBV28 and TRBJ2-2, with D perhaps TRBD2 (6 bases). The germline V gene has CDR1 MDHEN and CDR2 SYDVKM. The CDR3 runs to 15 residues. Between the trimmed V and J ends, which lost 7 bases and 0 bases, there was a span of 12 bases. CDR3 coding DNA: TGTGCCAGCACTACGCGACTAGCGAACACCGGGGAGCTGTTTTTT. Its protein is CASTTRLANTGELFF.

The genes are TRBV4-2 and TRBJ2-1; D ambiguous. Trimming removed 2 bases at V and 7 bases at J, with 9 bases between. The CDR3 consists of 13 residues. Germline V gene sequence: CDR1 LGHNA, CDR2 YNFKEQ. The CDR3 region is CASSQYSTNEQFF. CDR3 DNA sequence: TGTGCCAGCAGCCAATATAGTACGAATGAGCAGTTCTTC.

V and J are TRBV5-6 and TRBJ2-4; tentative D call: TRBD1 (6 bases). CDR1 and CDR2 (germline): SGHDT, YYEEEE. The CDR3 runs to 14 residues. Deletions cut 6 bases from V and 6 bases from J, with 16 bases between. CDR3 in amino acids: CASKPRTVVNIQYF. For the CDR3, the DNA is TGTGCCAGCAAGCCAAGGACAGTTGTAAACATTCAGTACTTC.

There are a few counts of this clone. V is TRBV28 and J is TRBJ1-2; 9 nucleotides agree with TRBD1. Germline V gives CDR1 MDHEN, CDR2 SYDVKM. The V segment lost 6 bases and the J segment 5 bases; nucleotides outside the gene matches: 7. The CDR3 covers 14 residues. CDR3 in DNA: TGTGCCAGCAGAAAAACAGGGGGCGGGTATGGCTACACCTTC. This gives the protein CASRKTGGGYGYTF.

The rearrangement joins TRBV6-4 to TRBJ1-5, with 12 bases lining up with TRBD1. CDR1 is MRHNA and CDR2 is SNTAGT in the germline V gene. The CDR3 is 18 amino acids. V was clipped by 0 bases and J by 5 bases; unmatched bases: 8. CDR3 DNA sequence: TGTGCCAGCAGTGACTCTGGGGACAGGGGGCTTGTAGATCAGCCCCAGCATTTT. This encodes CASSDSGDRGLVDQPQHF.

The V gene is TRBV6-1, the J gene TRBJ2-3, with D maybe TRBD2 (6 bases). Per germline, CDR1 MNHNS and CDR2 SASEGT. There are 13 residues in the CDR3. The V gene lost 2 bases and the J gene lost 9 bases, with 12 bases spanning the gap. CDR3 DNA sequence: TGTGCCAGCAGTGAATTTGGGAGGTCAACGCAGTATTTT. Translation gives CASSEFGRSTQYF.

This clone turned up a few times. The CDR3 DNA follows: TGTGCCAGCAGGAGGGATAACACCGGGGAGCTGTTTTTT. It codes for CASRRDNTGELFF. The chain couples TRBV7-2 to TRBJ2-2, with a possible D match to TRBD2 (5 bases). V shed 6 bases and J shed 2 bases, with 7 bases lying between them. The CDR3 runs to 13 residues. Germline V CDR1 and CDR2: SGHTA, FQGNSA.

In its sample, this clone was seen a few times. This chain uses TRBV9 with TRBJ1-2; 8 bases fit TRBD1. After removal of 4 bases from V and 5 bases from J, the junction contained 7 bases not matched to a gene. This CDR3 is 14 amino acids long. Germline CDR1 is SGDLS and CDR2 is YYNGEE. The CDR3 loop is CASSTPGTGYGYTF. CDR3 bases: TGTGCCAGCAGCACTCCCGGGACAGGATATGGCTACACCTTC.

V is TRBV9 and J is TRBJ1-2, with D possibly TRBD1 on 5 matching bases. The CDR3 runs to 15 residues. V gave up 0 bases and J gave up 6 bases, with 15 bases separating them. Germline V lookup: CDR1 SGDLS, CDR2 YYNGEE. In DNA form, the CDR3 reads TGTGCCAGCAGCGTAGGAACAGGAAAGTATGATGGCTACACCTTC. Translated: CASSVGTGKYDGYTF.

This clone was seen only a few times. The rearrangement links TRBV7-2 to TRBJ2-1; maybe TRBD2 (6 bases). Germline-derived CDR1 and CDR2 are SGHTA and FQGNSA. V lost 0 bases and J 4 bases, leaving 10 bases between the germline ends. The CDR3 consists of 15 residues. Here the CDR3 reads CASSLATTRYNEQFF. Here the CDR3 DNA reads TGTGCCAGCAGCTTAGCGACGACTAGATACAATGAGCAGTTCTTC.

As for this clone: The same CDR3 is also encoded by other DNA sequences in this sample. The chain couples TRBV19 to TRBJ1-1; D is unclear. Per the germline V gene, CDR1 is LNHDA and CDR2 is SQIVND (reference sequence). The V and J ends lost 6 bases and 0 bases respectively, with 8 bases between them. The length of the CDR3 is 13 residues. Here the CDR3 reads CASSPQMNTEAFF. The CDR3, as DNA: TGTGCCAGTAGCCCCCAAATGAACACTGAAGCTTTCTTT. The full variable domain, in which reference TRBV19 and TRBJ1-1 provide the parts outside the CDR3, is DGGITQSPKYLFRKEGQNVTLSCEQNLNHDAMYWYRQDPGQGLRLIYYSQIVNDFQKGDIAEGYSVSREKKESFPLTVTSAQKNPTAFYLCASSPQMNTEAFFGQGTRLTVV.

This rearrangement joins TRBV9 to TRBJ2-7, with TRBD1 matching over 9 bases. Germline loops: CDR1 SGDLS, CDR2 YYNGEE. The CDR3 consists of 15 residues. J gave up 2 bases and V 3 bases, and 6 bases lay outside the gene matches. The CDR3 here is CASSEGGQGPYEQYF. Here the CDR3 DNA reads TGTGCCAGCAGCGAGGGGGGACAGGGACCCTACGAGCAGTACTTC.

The chain carries TRBV7-2 and TRBJ2-3, with D unclear. The CDR3 runs to 14 residues. CDR1 SGHTA and CDR2 FQGNSA come from the germline V gene. V was trimmed by 5 bases and J by 0 bases, leaving 9 bases between them. The CDR3: CASSHQTSTDTQYF. CDR3 nucleotide sequence: TGTGCCAGCAGCCACCAAACTAGCACAGATACGCAGTATTTT.

The rearrangement joins TRBV20-1 to TRBJ1-2; D possibly corresponds to TRBD1 (5 bases). The germline CDR1 and CDR2 sequences are DFQATT and SNEGSKA (reference sequence). With 3 bases removed from V and 7 bases from J, the gap between germline ends came to 12 bases. The CDR3 is 12 amino acids. CDR3 protein: CSASSRRGGYTF. CDR3 DNA sequence: TGCAGTGCTAGTTCTCGAAGGGGTGGCTACACCTTC.

This clone was detected only once. This chain links TRBV7-6 with TRBJ1-2; tentatively, D is TRBD1 (5 bases). Trimming left V 6 bases short and J 5 bases short, with 16 bases between. From germline, CDR1 is SGHVS and CDR2 FNYEAQ. CDR3 size: 14 residues. The CDR3 region has the DNA TGTGCCAGCAGAGAATCGGCCGCAGGGTATGGCTACACCTTC. This translates into CASRESAAGYGYTF.

The V gene is TRBV1, the J gene TRBJ2-7; the table's D gene call, TRBD2, was not cross checked with the DNA. TRBV1 is noted as a pseudogene. The CDR3 is 15 amino acids. CDR3 bases: TGCACCAGCAGCGGCCGACTAGCGGGAGAGGAGGAGCAGTACTTC. Translating gives CTSSGRLAGEEEQYF.

V usage is TRBV15 and J usage is TRBJ1-5, with 12 bases that match TRBD1. CDR1 and CDR2 from the germline V gene are LNHNV and YYDKDF (reference sequence). The V segment lost 5 bases and the J segment 8 bases; nucleotides outside the gene matches: 7. The CDR3 runs 15 residues. CDR3 in amino acids: CATSGGTGGREPQHF. The CDR3 coding sequence is TGTGCCACCAGCGGGGGGACAGGGGGCCGGGAGCCCCAGCATTTT.

The chain is built from TRBV6-5 and TRBJ2-7; TRBD1 agrees at 7 bases. Germline CDR1 reads MNHEY; CDR2 reads SVGAGI. V lost 6 bases and J lost 1; bases outside the gene matches: 9. The length of the CDR3 is 15 residues. The CDR3 bases are TGTGCCAGCAGAAGGGACCGGGACAGTTCCTACGAGCAGTACTTC. Residues: CASRRDRDSSYEQYF.

The chain employs TRBV10-3 and TRBJ2-1; 7 nucleotides line up with TRBD2. The CDR3 is 12 residues long. CDR1 and CDR2 (germline): ENHRY, SYGVKD. The ends lost 9 bases at V and 7 bases at J; junction bases unmatched: 6. The CDR3 DNA sequence: TGTGCCATTTGGGCGGGAGCAAATGAGCAGTTCTTC. It is translated as CAIWAGANEQFF.

The V call is TRBV2, the J call TRBJ1-6, with TRBD1 identical over 8 bases. The CDR3 loop spans 14 amino acids. Germline V CDR1 and CDR2: SNHLY, FYNNEI. Losses at the gene ends were 4 bases for V and 10 bases for J; bases not matched to a gene: 6. The CDR3 DNA is TGTGCCAGCAGTGTGGACAGGGTTGGCTCACCCCTCCACTTT. It codes for CASSVDRVGSPLHF.

V is TRBV6-5 and J is TRBJ2-1, with 14 bases matching TRBD2. The CDR3 spans 15 residues. Trimming took 0 bases from V and 15 from J; bases not matched to a gene: 7. Germline CDR1 is MNHEY and CDR2 is SVGAGI. CDR3 bases: TGTGCCAGCAGTTACTCGCGACTAGCGGGAGGGCCTTTGTTCTTC. It codes for CASSYSRLAGGPLFF.

This clone is a singleton in its sample. CDR3 DNA sequence: TGTGCCAGCTCACCGTCGACAGGGTCGTTGGATGAAGCTTTCTTT. It yields the protein CASSPSTGSLDEAFF. This chain links TRBV18 with TRBJ1-1, with 7 bases fitting TRBD1. The junction had 11 bases not matched to a gene; V was cut back by 3 bases and J by 7 bases. CDR3 length: 15 amino acids. Per germline, CDR1 KGHSH and CDR2 LQKENI.

This chain connects TRBV27 to TRBJ2-7; TRBD2 matches at 9 bases. J was trimmed by 4 bases and V by 3 bases; bases with no gene match: 7. CDR1 is MNHEY and CDR2 is SMNVEV in the germline V gene (reference sequence). The CDR3 is made up of 15 amino acids. The CDR3 DNA follows: TGTGCCAGCAGTTTCTCCGCGGGAGGGGTGTACGAGCAGTACTTC. It codes for CASSFSAGGVYEQYF.

The rearrangement uses TRBV5-4 and TRBJ1-3, with TRBD1 matching over 8 bases. Germline loops: CDR1 SGHNT, CDR2 YYREEE (reference sequence). The CDR3 is 15 residues long. The J segment lost 6 bases and the V segment lost 0 bases, leaving 5 bases of the junction unmatched. For the CDR3, the DNA is TGTGCCAGCAGCTTGGCCGGGACAGGAAAAAACACCATATATTTT. Amino acid sequence: CASSLAGTGKNTIYF.

The chain has TRBV28 and TRBJ2-3, with D tentatively TRBD2 (6 bases). The length of the CDR3 is 13 residues. V was trimmed by 8 bases and J by 4 bases, leaving 13 bases between them. Germline CDR1 and CDR2: MDHEN and SYDVKM. The CDR3 DNA reads TGTGCCAGCGGGGAGGAGGGGTCAGATACGCAGTATTTT. It encodes CASGEEGSDTQYF. Full variable domain (rest looked up from reference TRBV28 and TRBJ2-3): DVKVTQSSRYLVKRTGEKVFLECVQDMDHENMFWYRQDPGLGLRLIYFSYDVKMKEKGDIPEGYSVSREKKERFSLILESASTNQTSMYLCASGEEGSDTQYFGPGTRLTVL.

The chain combines TRBV3-1 (or the pseudogene TRBV3-2) with TRBJ1-1; 8 nucleotides match TRBD1. This CDR3 has 18 amino acids. With 0 bases clipped from V and 6 bases from J, the junction kept 15 bases outside the gene matches. The germline CDR1 and CDR2 sequences are LGHDT and YNNKEL (reference sequence). CDR3: CASSQDWQGALFVAEAFF. The CDR3 region has the DNA TGTGCCAGCAGCCAAGATTGGCAGGGGGCCCTCTTTGTCGCTGAAGCTTTCTTT.

The chain recombines TRBV27 with TRBJ2-2, with a weak D call TRBD1 (6 bases). V was cut by 0 bases and J by 1 base, with 12 bases left in between. The CDR3 has 17 amino acids. CDR1 and CDR2 (germline): MNHEY, SMNVEV (reference sequence). For the CDR3, the DNA is TGTGCCAGCAGTTTATCGAGTACAGGGCGGAACACCGGGGAGCTGTTTTTT. Amino acids: CASSLSSTGRNTGELFF.

The chain uses TRBV12-3 or TRBV12-4 and TRBJ1-5; no definite D call. This CDR3 has 13 amino acids. V was pared by 5 bases and J by 8 bases, with 13 bases between. The CDR3: CASSRQTLEPQHF. As DNA, the CDR3 is TGTGCCAGCAGTCGCCAAACTTTGGAGCCCCAGCATTTT.

This clone appeared a single time. This rearrangement joins TRBV28 to TRBJ1-2; 7 bases fit TRBD1. Germline V CDR1 and CDR2: MDHEN, SYDVKM. After removal of 3 bases from V and 6 bases from J, the junction contained 10 bases not matched to a gene. The CDR3 contains 15 residues. The CDR3 bases are TGTGCCAGCAGTTTCACGGACAGGCTGTCGGATGGCTACACCTTC. Residues: CASSFTDRLSDGYTF.

This clone was found once. The chain joins TRBV21-1 to TRBJ2-3; the table's D call, TRBD1, has no DNA check behind it. TRBV21-1 is shown as a pseudogene. There are 19 residues in the CDR3. The DNA for the CDR3 is TGTGCCAGCAGCAAAAAAATCCTTCTGACAGGGACCGTCACAGATACGCAGTATTTT. Translation gives CASSKKILLTGTVTDTQYF.